A selection of T cell receptor beta chains follows, all from one sample in a study of shared clonotypes between healthy human individuals. Sequencing was performed with immunoSEQ multiplex PCR; in TCRdb, only in-frame clones are kept and a portion is missing. In the table there are 330,000 or so clones, approximately 79% of which are singletons. Sequenced sample: memory CD4+ T cells sorted from blood. The receptors were sampled from a man aged 25 to 40 in good health. The CDR3 runs from the conserved cysteine through the conserved F or W. D genes are given only for firm matches. The size field is filled for only some rows; it gives once, few, many or a size class.

clone_size: -
v_call: TRBV29-1
d_call: TRBD1
j_call: TRBJ2-3
cdr3_nt: TGCAGCTTTGGGACAGGGGCCACAGATACGCAGTATTTT
cdr3_aa: CSFGTGATDTQYF

clone_size: -
v_call: TRBV5-1
d_call: -
j_call: TRBJ2-7
cdr3_nt: TGCGCCAGCAGCATGGGAGCCTACGAGCAGTACTTC
cdr3_aa: CASSMGAYEQYF

clone_size: -
v_call: TRBV4-2
d_call: TRBD2
j_call: TRBJ2-5
cdr3_nt: TGTGCCAGCCAGGGACTAGCGGGATCCCAAGAGACCCAGTACTTC
cdr3_aa: CASQGLAGSQETQYF

clone_size: -
v_call: TRBV6-1
d_call: TRBD1
j_call: TRBJ1-2
cdr3_nt: TGTGCCAGCAGTGCGCAAGGGGGCGACGGCTACACCTTC
cdr3_aa: CASSAQGGDGYTF

clone_size: few
v_call: TRBV6-5
d_call: -
j_call: TRBJ1-4
cdr3_nt: TGTGCCAGCAGTTACTCGTCCAGGGGAAGGGAAAAACTGTTTTTT
cdr3_aa: CASSYSSRGREKLFF

clone_size: few
v_call: TRBV7-3
d_call: -
j_call: TRBJ2-2
cdr3_nt: TGTGCCAGCAGCTTAACCCACCCGGCGAACACCGGGGAGCTGTTTTTT
cdr3_aa: CASSLTHPANTGELFF

clone_size: -
v_call: TRBV28
d_call: TRBD1
j_call: TRBJ2-6
cdr3_nt: TGTGCCAGCAGGACGAGGCAGGGGGCGTCCGGGGCCAACGTCCTGACTTTC
cdr3_aa: CASRTRQGASGANVLTF

clone_size: many
v_call: TRBV5-4
d_call: TRBD1
j_call: TRBJ1-2
cdr3_nt: TGTGCCAGCAGCTTGGACAGGGGATTTTATGGCTACACCTTC
cdr3_aa: CASSLDRGFYGYTF

clone_size: few
v_call: TRBV7-9
d_call: TRBD2
j_call: TRBJ2-1
cdr3_nt: TGTGCCAGCAGCTTATTGGGTAGCGGGCTATACAATGAGCAGTTCTTC
cdr3_aa: CASSLLGSGLYNEQFF

clone_size: -
v_call: TRBV2
d_call: -
j_call: TRBJ1-3
cdr3_nt: TGTGCCAGCAGTGGAGGGTCTGGAAACACCATATATTTT
cdr3_aa: CASSGGSGNTIYF

clone_size: -
v_call: TRBV15
d_call: TRBD2
j_call: TRBJ2-3
cdr3_nt: TGTGCCACCAGCGGTTTTAGCGGGGGCTTTACAGATACGCAGTATTTT
cdr3_aa: CATSGFSGGFTDTQYF

clone_size: -
v_call: TRBV29-1
d_call: -
j_call: TRBJ1-1
cdr3_nt: TGCAGCGTCGGCATCAGGGTGGATATCGCTGAAGCTTTCTTT
cdr3_aa: CSVGIRVDIAEAFF

clone_size: -
v_call: TRBV30
d_call: TRBD2
j_call: TRBJ2-7
cdr3_nt: TGTGCCGGTAGCGGGAGCATTACGTACGAGCAGTACTTC
cdr3_aa: CAGSGSITYEQYF

clone_size: -
v_call: TRBV12-5
d_call: -
j_call: TRBJ2-4
cdr3_nt: TGTGCTAGTGGTTTGGTAAAAGAGGGCAGCAAAAACATTCAGTACTTC
cdr3_aa: CASGLVKEGSKNIQYF

clone_size: once
v_call: TRBV11-2
d_call: -
j_call: TRBJ2-3
cdr3_nt: TGTGCCAGCAGCTTTACAGGGTCACAGTATTTT
cdr3_aa: CASSFTGSQYF

clone_size: -
v_call: TRBV18
d_call: -
j_call: TRBJ1-2
cdr3_nt: TGTGCCAGCTCAAACACCTATGGCTACACCTTC
cdr3_aa: CASSNTYGYTF

clone_size: -
v_call: TRBV11-1
d_call: -
j_call: TRBJ2-7
cdr3_nt: TGTGCCAGCTCCCCCTTCGCGGGATCGATTCCCTACGAGCAGTACTTC
cdr3_aa: CASSPFAGSIPYEQYF

clone_size: -
v_call: TRBV10-3
d_call: -
j_call: TRBJ2-1
cdr3_nt: TGTGCCATCAACAATCAGGGCATTGGGGGTGAGCAGTTCTTC
cdr3_aa: CAINNQGIGGEQFF

clone_size: -
v_call: TRBV4-3
d_call: -
j_call: TRBJ2-7
cdr3_nt: TGCGCCAGCAGCCAAGTCATAGGTGCCACCTACGAGCAGTACTTC
cdr3_aa: CASSQVIGATYEQYF

clone_size: -
v_call: TRBV7-9
d_call: -
j_call: TRBJ1-4
cdr3_nt: TGTGCCAGCAGCTTAGCGGGGGCAGGAAAACTGTTTTTT
cdr3_aa: CASSLAGAGKLFF

clone_size: -
v_call: TRBV7-9
d_call: TRBD2
j_call: TRBJ2-1
cdr3_nt: TGTGCCAGCAGCCTGACTAGCGGGAGTGTCAATGAGCAGTTCTTC
cdr3_aa: CASSLTSGSVNEQFF

clone_size: -
v_call: TRBV7-8
d_call: -
j_call: TRBJ2-6
cdr3_nt: TGTGCCAGCAGCTTAGCGCAGGGGACTGTCCCCTCTGGGGCCAACGTCCTGACTTTC
cdr3_aa: CASSLAQGTVPSGANVLTF

clone_size: -
v_call: TRBV4-3
d_call: TRBD2
j_call: TRBJ2-3
cdr3_nt: TGCGCCAGCAGCCAAGACCCGACTAGCGGAACTAGCACAGATACGCAGTATTTT
cdr3_aa: CASSQDPTSGTSTDTQYF

clone_size: many
v_call: TRBV5-6
d_call: -
j_call: TRBJ2-2
cdr3_nt: TGTGCCAGCAGCAGGACGGTGAACACCGGGGAGCTGTTTTTT
cdr3_aa: CASSRTVNTGELFF

clone_size: few
v_call: TRBV25-1
d_call: -
j_call: TRBJ2-3
cdr3_nt: TGTGCCAGCAGTGAATATCCAGGCGGAGATACGCAGTATTTT
cdr3_aa: CASSEYPGGDTQYF

clone_size: -
v_call: TRBV7-9
d_call: -
j_call: TRBJ2-1
cdr3_nt: TGTGCCAGCAGCTTAGTAGGGAGTCGGGACGGTGAGCAGTTCTTC
cdr3_aa: CASSLVGSRDGEQFF

clone_size: -
v_call: TRBV5-1
d_call: -
j_call: TRBJ1-1
cdr3_nt: TGCGCCAGCAGCCTGACAGATGGGTACACTGAAGCTTTCTTT
cdr3_aa: CASSLTDGYTEAFF

clone_size: -
v_call: TRBV6-1
d_call: -
j_call: TRBJ2-3
cdr3_nt: TGTGCCAGCAGCCCCCGGGAAGATACGCAGTATTTT
cdr3_aa: CASSPREDTQYF

clone_size: -
v_call: TRBV27
d_call: TRBD2
j_call: TRBJ2-7
cdr3_nt: TGTGCCAGCAGTTTATCGAGCCTAGCGGGAGCCGAGCAGTACTTC
cdr3_aa: CASSLSSLAGAEQYF

clone_size: -
v_call: TRBV6-1
d_call: TRBD1
j_call: TRBJ2-3
cdr3_nt: TGTGCCAGCAGTGAATTTTACCGACAGGGGGTTGATACGCAGTATTTT
cdr3_aa: CASSEFYRQGVDTQYF

clone_size: once
v_call: TRBV7-2
d_call: -
j_call: TRBJ2-7
cdr3_nt: TGTGCCAGTAGGGCCGGGATCTCCTACGAGCAGTACTTC
cdr3_aa: CASRAGISYEQYF

clone_size: -
v_call: TRBV28
d_call: TRBD2
j_call: TRBJ2-2
cdr3_nt: TGTGCCAGCAGGCCCACTAGCGGGAGACCCACCGGGGAGCTGTTTTTT
cdr3_aa: CASRPTSGRPTGELFF

clone_size: -
v_call: TRBV29-1
d_call: TRBD2
j_call: TRBJ2-2
cdr3_nt: TGCAGCGCTTCTAGCGGGAGGGCCGGGGAGCTGTTTTTT
cdr3_aa: CSASSGRAGELFF

clone_size: -
v_call: TRBV12-5
d_call: TRBD1
j_call: TRBJ2-2
cdr3_nt: TGTGCTAGTGGGACAGGGTACACCGGGGAGCTGTTTTTT
cdr3_aa: CASGTGYTGELFF

clone_size: -
v_call: TRBV18
d_call: -
j_call: TRBJ1-1
cdr3_nt: TGTGCCAGCTCACCTAATGGGCTGACAGGGAACACTGAAGCTTTCTTT
cdr3_aa: CASSPNGLTGNTEAFF

clone_size: -
v_call: TRBV5-1
d_call: -
j_call: TRBJ2-2
cdr3_nt: TGCGCCAGCACCAGGACAGAGAAGAACACCGGGGAGCTGTTTTTT
cdr3_aa: CASTRTEKNTGELFF

clone_size: -
v_call: TRBV7-2
d_call: -
j_call: TRBJ2-7
cdr3_nt: TGTGCCAGCAGCTTAGCGCAAACCTACGAGCAGTACTTC
cdr3_aa: CASSLAQTYEQYF

clone_size: -
v_call: TRBV2
d_call: -
j_call: TRBJ1-6
cdr3_nt: TGTGCCAGCAGGCCCGGTGGGGGAGCCTATAATTCACCCCTCCACTTT
cdr3_aa: CASRPGGGAYNSPLHF

clone_size: -
v_call: TRBV11-2
d_call: TRBD2
j_call: TRBJ2-1
cdr3_nt: TGTGCCAGCAGCTTAGGGGCGGGAGGGAGGTTGAATGAGCAGTTCTTC
cdr3_aa: CASSLGAGGRLNEQFF

clone_size: -
v_call: TRBV4-2
d_call: TRBD2
j_call: TRBJ2-1
cdr3_nt: TGTGCCAGCAGCCTCCCCGGGGGGGGGAGCACCTACAATGAGCAGTTCTTC
cdr3_aa: CASSLPGGGSTYNEQFF

clone_size: -
v_call: TRBV11-2
d_call: TRBD2
j_call: TRBJ2-2
cdr3_nt: TGTGCCAGCAGCTTAGTGGTAGCGGGAGCAACCGGGGAGCTGTTTTTT
cdr3_aa: CASSLVVAGATGELFF

clone_size: -
v_call: TRBV5-1
d_call: -
j_call: TRBJ1-2
cdr3_nt: TGCGCCAGCAGCCTTAATGACAGGTCTAACTATGGCTACACCTTC
cdr3_aa: CASSLNDRSNYGYTF

clone_size: -
v_call: TRBV7-9
d_call: -
j_call: TRBJ2-7
cdr3_nt: TGTGCCAGCAGCTGGTCCTACGAGCAGTACTTC
cdr3_aa: CASSWSYEQYF

clone_size: -
v_call: TRBV29-1
d_call: -
j_call: TRBJ2-5
cdr3_nt: TGCAGCCTGAGGGGGGGAGAGACCCAGTACTTC
cdr3_aa: CSLRGGETQYF

clone_size: few
v_call: TRBV18
d_call: TRBD2
j_call: TRBJ2-7
cdr3_nt: TGTGCCAGCTCACCACACGGTGGACTAGGTTACGAGCAGTACTTC
cdr3_aa: CASSPHGGLGYEQYF

clone_size: -
v_call: TRBV7-8
d_call: TRBD1
j_call: TRBJ1-4
cdr3_nt: TGTGCCAGCAGCTTAGGGACAGGGGGTACGAATGAAAAACTGTTTTTT
cdr3_aa: CASSLGTGGTNEKLFF

clone_size: few
v_call: TRBV27
d_call: -
j_call: TRBJ2-5
cdr3_nt: TGTGCCAGCAGTTCGGGGGGCGGGCGAGAGACCCAGTACTTC
cdr3_aa: CASSSGGGRETQYF

clone_size: -
v_call: TRBV10-2
d_call: -
j_call: TRBJ1-4
cdr3_nt: TGCGCCAGCAGTGCCATAGGACAGCTTAATGAAAAACTGTTTTTT
cdr3_aa: CASSAIGQLNEKLFF

clone_size: many
v_call: TRBV2
d_call: -
j_call: TRBJ2-1
cdr3_nt: TGTGCCAGCAGTGCGGAGAATGAGCAGTTCTTC
cdr3_aa: CASSAENEQFF

clone_size: -
v_call: TRBV7-9
d_call: TRBD1
j_call: TRBJ2-6
cdr3_nt: TGTGCCAGCAGCCTGGGACAGGGCGGTCCTCTGACGGCCAACGTCCTGACTTTC
cdr3_aa: CASSLGQGGPLTANVLTF

clone_size: -
v_call: TRBV7-3
d_call: -
j_call: TRBJ1-1
cdr3_nt: TGTGCCAGCAGCTTAACCCCAAACACTGAAGCTTTCTTT
cdr3_aa: CASSLTPNTEAFF

clone_size: -
v_call: TRBV9
d_call: -
j_call: TRBJ1-3
cdr3_nt: TGTGCCAGCAGCGAACAGCAGCGTGTGAGTGGGACCATATATTTT
cdr3_aa: CASSEQQRVSGTIYF

clone_size: -
v_call: TRBV7-9
d_call: -
j_call: TRBJ2-7
cdr3_nt: TGTGCCAGCAGCTTAGACCGGTTTACCTACGAGCAGTACTTC
cdr3_aa: CASSLDRFTYEQYF

clone_size: once
v_call: TRBV29-1
d_call: -
j_call: TRBJ2-3
cdr3_nt: TGCAGCGTTACCCTGAGCACAGATACGCAGTATTTT
cdr3_aa: CSVTLSTDTQYF

clone_size: many
v_call: TRBV5-8
d_call: -
j_call: TRBJ2-3
cdr3_nt: TGTGCCAGCCGCACGCCGGGGGTCGGCCCCTTGGATACGCAGTATTTT
cdr3_aa: CASRTPGVGPLDTQYF

clone_size: -
v_call: TRBV5-6
d_call: TRBD2
j_call: TRBJ2-3
cdr3_nt: TGTGCCAGCAGCTTGCTTAAGCGGGATGCAGATACGCAGTATTTT
cdr3_aa: CASSLLKRDADTQYF

clone_size: -
v_call: TRBV28
d_call: -
j_call: TRBJ2-7
cdr3_nt: TGTGCCAGCAGTTCCGGTGCGGCGGTGCCAGAGAACGAGCAGTACTTC
cdr3_aa: CASSSGAAVPENEQYF

clone_size: -
v_call: TRBV5-6
d_call: -
j_call: TRBJ1-1
cdr3_nt: TGTGCCAGCAGCTTGGGGCAGGGTGGGGAAGCTTTCTTT
cdr3_aa: CASSLGQGGEAFF

clone_size: -
v_call: TRBV5-1
d_call: TRBD2
j_call: TRBJ2-3
cdr3_nt: TGCGCCAGCAGGACTAGCGGAAATCGGAACACAGATACGCAGTATTTT
cdr3_aa: CASRTSGNRNTDTQYF

clone_size: -
v_call: TRBV27
d_call: -
j_call: TRBJ2-1
cdr3_nt: TGTGCCAGCAGTTTATGGGGATACAATGAGCAGTTCTTC
cdr3_aa: CASSLWGYNEQFF